The T cell receptor beta chain under discussion was sequenced for a study of shared clonotypes between healthy human individuals. Study in general: Donor composition was a couple of women and three men, aged 18 to 49.

Assay used: immunoSEQ multiplex PCR; TCRdb lists only in-frame clones, some missing. Altogether approximately 700,000 clones are present, around 73% being singletons, with the ten largest covering around 1.8%. About this clone: Its antigen is unidentified.

Regarding the study as a whole: Estimated richness values were generally larger in naive subsets than in memory subsets.

The specimen sequenced was memory CD4+ T cells sorted from blood. Regarding subset: CD45RA-negative fraction. This TCR came from a woman between 25 and 40 years old in good health.

The DNA of the CDR3 is TGTGCCAGCAGCTTGATCAGTGGCTATGGCTACACCTTC. This gives the protein CASSLISGYGYTF. This chain joins TRBV5-6 and TRBJ1-2; D is unresolved. The CDR3 totals 13 residues. Germline CDR1 SGHDT, CDR2 YYEEEE. Trimming took 1 base from V and 4 from J, leaving 8 bases between them. The variable domain in full, with the rest retrieved from reference TRBV5-6 and TRBJ1-2, is DAGVTQSPTHLIKTRGQQVTLRCSPKSGHDTVSWYQQALGQGPQFIFQYYEEEERQRGNFPDRFSGHQFPNYSSELNVNALLLGDSALYLCASSLISGYGYTFGSGTRLTVV.